This T cell receptor (beta chain) was obtained from a study of OX40 agonist ivuxolimab in advanced cancers. Overall study context: Ivuxolimab, an agonistic anti-OX40 (CD134) antibody, was given to patients. Partial responses, seen in three patients, involved one hepatocellular carcinoma and two cutaneous melanomas.

The CDR3 runs to 16 residues. The J segment lost 2 bases and the V segment lost 2 bases, leaving 5 bases of the junction unmatched. CDR1 and CDR2 from the germline V gene are SEHNR and FQNEAQ (reference sequence). The table came from immunoSEQ multiplex PCR; TCRdb's copy has only in-frame clones and leaves some out. The sample contains around 19,000 clones, 85% to 95% of which appear only once. The specimen was CD4+ or CD8+ T cells sorted from blood, collected in a trial of the OX40 agonist ivuxolimab. The chain has TRBV7-9 and TRBJ2-5, with TRBD2 matching over 10 bases. The clonotype originates from an adult with an advanced solid tumor such as melanoma, head and neck, liver or kidney cancer. The CDR3 nucleotides read TGTGCCAGCAGCTTATCCCAAGCGGGGGGGCAAGAGACCCAGTACTTC. Translated: CASSLSQAGGQETQYF.